The next 25 T cell receptor beta chains were all read from a single sample in a study of blood T cell repertoires in COVID-19. Only in-frame clones appear in the TCRdb table, and some are missing; sequencing was by immunoSEQ multiplex PCR. The sample holds fewer than 70,000 clones, more than 70% seen once. The sample comprised peripheral blood. The source is a man aged 50 to 59 with active COVID-19.

The rearrangement uses TRBV10-3 and TRBJ1-1; no clear D gene. The CDR3 has 11 amino acids. Germline lookup yields CDR1 ENHRY and CDR2 SYGVKD. V gave up 10 bases and J gave up 5 bases, with 11 bases separating them. The CDR3 region has the DNA TGTGCCAGCCGGGTGGAGACTGAAGCTTTCTTT. Protein product: CASRVETEAFF.

V is TRBV19 and J is TRBJ1-1; 10 nucleotides line up with TRBD1. Germline-derived CDR1 and CDR2 are LNHDA and SQIVND (reference sequence). There are 14 residues in the CDR3. Trimming took 7 bases from V and 3 from J; bases not matched to a gene: 5. CDR3 DNA sequence: TGTGCCAGTATGGGACAGGGGAGCTACACTGAAGCTTTCTTT. Translated, it gives CASMGQGSYTEAFF.

The genes are TRBV6-6 and TRBJ1-5; D remains unclear. CDR3 length equals 15 residues. Germline CDR1 MNHNY, CDR2 SVGAGI (reference sequence). The V end lost 7 bases, the J end lost 1 base, and 14 bases lay between the germline ends. CDR3 in amino acids: CASKKEMGSNQPQHF. The CDR3 bases are TGTGCCAGCAAGAAGGAAATGGGCAGCAATCAGCCCCAGCATTTT.

J is TRBJ2-2 and V is TRBV18; D not resolved. Between the trimmed V and J ends, which lost 0 bases and 4 bases, there was a span of 6 bases. The germline gives CDR1 KGHSH, CDR2 LQKENI. This CDR3 has 14 amino acids. CDR3 sequence reads: CASSPPEPTGELFF. Written as DNA, the CDR3 is TGTGCCAGCTCACCACCGGAGCCCACCGGGGAGCTGTTTTTT.

The genes are TRBV7-9 and TRBJ2-1; possible D gene TRBD1, 6 bases. With 1 base removed from V and 4 bases from J, the gap between germline ends came to 8 bases. Germline CDR1 is SEHNR and CDR2 is FQNEAQ (reference sequence). This CDR3 has 14 residues. CDR3 coding DNA: TGTGCCAGCAGCTTAGTACAGGGTTACAATGAGCAGTTCTTC. It is translated as CASSLVQGYNEQFF.

This clone is large in the sample. Written as DNA, the CDR3 is TGTGCCAGCAGCCCTAGCGGCCAGCAGTTCTTC. This codes for CASSPSGQQFF. The gene calls are TRBV25-1 and TRBJ2-1; 7 bases are shared with TRBD2. Germline CDR1 reads MGHDK; CDR2 reads SYGVNS. CDR3 length equals 11 residues. Trimming took 6 bases from V and 11 from J; bases not matched to a gene: 4.

The chain is built from TRBV13 and TRBJ1-5; unclear D gene. The CDR3 is 13 residues long. V was clipped by 1 base and J by 11 bases, with 12 bases between them. Germline assignment: CDR1 PRHDT and CDR2 FYEKMQ (reference sequence). CDR3 amino acids: CASSLAPEPAQHF. CDR3 coding DNA: TGTGCCAGCAGCTTAGCCCCCGAACCGGCCCAGCATTTT.

This clone was seen more than once but under ten times. The chain combines TRBV6-2 or TRBV6-3 with TRBJ2-7, with 9 bases lining up with TRBD2. The CDR3 is 15 amino acids. Germline V gene sequence: CDR1 MNHEY, CDR2 SVGEGT. V lost 0 bases, J lost 4 bases, and 4 bases stayed unmatched. The CDR3 loop is CASSYSSGGPYEQYF. The DNA of the CDR3 is TGTGCCAGCAGTTACTCGAGCGGGGGGCCTTACGAGCAGTACTTC.

This clone was seen more than once but under ten times. DNA of the CDR3: TGCAGCGTGGGGACAGGCGATGGCGGGCCCCAGCATTTT. Its translation is CSVGTGDGGPQHF. The J gene is TRBJ1-5, the V gene TRBV29-1; TRBD1 agrees at 8 bases. V was pared by 6 bases and J by 9 bases, with 10 bases of the junction left unmatched. This CDR3 has 13 amino acids. Germline CDR1 SQVTM, CDR2 ANQGSEA.

This sequence joins TRBV5-1 and TRBJ2-3; 15 bases align to TRBD2. Per germline, CDR1 SGHRS and CDR2 YFSETQ. V dropped 0 bases and J dropped 2; count of bases not matched to a gene: 1. The CDR3 runs to 17 residues. Here the CDR3 reads CASSLGTSGRATDTQYF. CDR3 coding DNA: TGCGCCAGCAGCTTGGGGACTAGCGGGAGGGCCACAGATACGCAGTATTTT.

V and J are TRBV19 and TRBJ1-1, with 7 bases fitting TRBD1. CDR1 and CDR2 from the germline V gene are LNHDA and SQIVND (reference sequence). Trimming removed 5 bases from V and 6 bases from J; junction bases left unmatched: 18. The CDR3 covers 17 residues. The CDR3 DNA reads TGTGCCAGTAGTTTGCATACAGGGGAAATTACCGCCCCTGAAGCTTTCTTT. This gives the protein CASSLHTGEITAPEAFF. The full variable domain, with the rest looked up from reference TRBV19 and TRBJ1-1, is DGGITQSPKYLFRKEGQNVTLSCEQNLNHDAMYWYRQDPGQGLRLIYYSQIVNDFQKGDIAEGYSVSREKKESFPLTVTSAQKNPTAFYLCASSLHTGEITAPEAFFGQGTRLTVV.

This clone has a handful of counts. The chain couples TRBV5-4 to TRBJ1-1, with a possible D match to TRBD1 (5 bases). Germline V gene data show CDR1 as SGHNT and CDR2 as YYREEE (reference sequence). CDR3 length: 15 amino acids. Trimming cost V 4 bases and J 0 bases, with 13 bases left between them. Here the CDR3 reads CASSSQGGVNTEAFF. CDR3 in DNA: TGTGCCAGCAGCAGTCAGGGTGGGGTGAACACTGAAGCTTTCTTT.

This sequence joins TRBV6-6 and TRBJ1-2; 7 bases align to TRBD1. V shed 6 bases and J 6 bases; nucleotides not matched to a gene: 7. Germline-derived CDR1 and CDR2 are MNHNY and SVGAGI (reference sequence). This CDR3 region has 13 residues. The DNA for the CDR3 is TGTGCCAGCAGATCCGGGACAGAGCATGGCTACACCTTC. Translated, it gives CASRSGTEHGYTF.

DNA of the CDR3: TGTGCCAGCAGTTTACCAGGGCCCAACAATGAGCAGTTCTTC. This codes for CASSLPGPNNEQFF. V and J are TRBV28 and TRBJ2-1; maybe TRBD1 (5 bases). Trimming cost V 2 bases and J 5 bases, with 10 bases left between them. The CDR3 sequence is 14 residues long. Germline loops: CDR1 MDHEN, CDR2 SYDVKM.

The chain carries TRBV27 and TRBJ2-1, with D perhaps matching TRBD2 (6 bases). V was shortened by 5 bases and J by 12 bases, with 17 bases between the two germline ends. This CDR3 has 13 amino acids. Germline values: CDR1 MNHEY, CDR2 SMNVEV (reference sequence). The chain's CDR3 is CASSPKREYGQFF. The CDR3 nucleotides read TGTGCCAGCAGTCCCAAACGGGAGTATGGGCAGTTCTTC.

The DNA for the CDR3 is TGTGCCAGCAGTTACTCTACGGGGGCTGGAAACACCATATATTTT. Encoded protein: CASSYSTGAGNTIYF. This chain links TRBV6-5 with TRBJ1-3; D may be TRBD1 (5 bases). V shed 0 bases and J shed 2 bases, with 8 bases lying between them. The V gene's germline CDR1 is MNHEY and CDR2 SVGAGI. The CDR3 contains 15 residues.

This chain uses TRBV6-5 with TRBJ1-2; 9 bases map to TRBD1. J lost 4 bases, V lost 2 bases, and 5 bases had no gene match. Germline V gene lookup returns CDR1 MNHEY and CDR2 SVGAGI. This CDR3 comprises 15 residues. In DNA form, the CDR3 reads TGTGCCAGCAGTTACGCGGGACAGGGAGGCTATGGCTACACCTTC. It specifies CASSYAGQGGYGYTF.

This clone was found once. The chain employs TRBV7-8 and TRBJ1-6; no clear D. The V end was cut by 7 bases, the J end by 8 bases, with 9 bases between. The germline gives CDR1 SGHVS, CDR2 FQNEAQ. The CDR3 consists of 12 residues. The CDR3 nucleotides read TGTGCCAGCACCGCGGAGGATTCACCCCTCCACTTT. This sequence encodes CASTAEDSPLHF.

A single count supports this clone. The chain couples TRBV11-2 to TRBJ2-7; 11 bases align to TRBD2. Germline lookup yields CDR1 SGHAT and CDR2 FQNNGV. The CDR3 is made up of 14 amino acids. With 4 bases clipped from V and 3 bases from J, the junction kept 2 bases outside the gene matches. CDR3 sequence (DNA): TGTGCCAGCAGCTCCCTAGCGGGGGGCTACGAGCAGTACTTC. Translating gives CASSSLAGGYEQYF.

CDR3 in DNA: TGTGCCAGCAGCCAACCGACAGGGTTGGTCAATGAGCAGTTCTTC. Its protein is CASSQPTGLVNEQFF. V is TRBV14 and J is TRBJ2-1; 7 nucleotides align to TRBD1. The germline V gene encodes CDR1 SGHDN and CDR2 FVKESK. CDR3 size: 15 residues. V shed 2 bases and J 6 bases; nucleotides not matched to a gene: 7.

The chain recombines TRBV12-3 or TRBV12-4 with TRBJ2-1; a possible D gene is TRBD1 (6 bases). The CDR3 has 13 amino acids. The CDR3 region is CAMATGDYNEQFF. CDR3 bases: TGTGCTATGGCGACAGGCGACTACAATGAGCAGTTCTTC.

Written as DNA, the CDR3 is TGTGCCAGCAGCTTAGTGGAGTCCTACGAGCAGTACTTC. Encoded protein: CASSLVESYEQYF. V gene TRBV7-9 combines with J gene TRBJ2-7; D gene uncertain. Between the trimmed V and J ends, which lost 1 base and 1 base, there was a span of 5 bases. Germline CDR1 reads SEHNR; CDR2 reads FQNEAQ (reference sequence). The CDR3 runs to 13 residues.

V usage is TRBV7-8 and J usage is TRBJ1-5; no clear D. V gave up 1 base and J gave up 4 bases, with 8 bases separating them. From germline, CDR1 is SGHVS and CDR2 FQNEAQ. The CDR3 is made up of 14 amino acids. CDR3 residues: CASSLGGFNQPQHF. For the CDR3, the DNA is TGTGCCAGCAGCTTAGGCGGTTTTAATCAGCCCCAGCATTTT.

The chain has TRBV6-5 and TRBJ1-1; no definite D call. The CDR3 has 11 amino acids. Per germline, CDR1 MNHEY and CDR2 SVGAGI. Trimming removed 8 bases at V and 5 bases at J, with 9 bases between. This CDR3 is CASHGGTEAFF. CDR3 bases: TGTGCCAGCCATGGAGGGACTGAAGCTTTCTTT.

The chain couples TRBV6-2 or TRBV6-3 to TRBJ1-5; D is undetermined. The V gene lost 2 bases and the J gene lost 0 bases, with 5 bases spanning the gap. The length of the CDR3 is 14 residues. Germline lookup yields CDR1 MNHEY and CDR2 SVGEGT. The CDR3 loop reads CASSYLYSNQPQHF. In nucleotides, the CDR3 is TGTGCCAGCAGTTACCTCTATAGCAATCAGCCCCAGCATTTT.